This T cell receptor (beta chain) was profiled in a study of human T cells and chemical hapten exposure. Per the study methods: Sample TCR counts, which ranged from roughly 20,000 to 750,000, had a median of roughly 92,000. One entry per CDR3 protein, called by TCRdb with MiXCR from the RACE reads. The V and J calls reflect TCRdb's pipeline rather than the authors' work. The sample lists about 80,000 distinct CDR3 sequences, around 15% seen once, with approximately 4.5% in the top ten. Regarding time point: pre-sensitization, week 0. Treatment meaning: therapeutic diphenylcyclopropenone sensitization with weekly scalp DPC. Every donor had alopecia and was 18 to 70 years old; all were suitable for DPC. This material consisted of whole blood, taken in connection with sensitization to the hapten diphenylcyclopropenone (DPC). This receptor was obtained from a woman aged 50 to 60 with alopecia areata. Some clones in this sample may be carry-over from other donors' samples.

The CDR3 DNA sequence: TGTGCCAGCAGTGTTAGCGGGGTTTCAAATGAGCAGTTCTTC. This encodes CASSVSGVSNEQFF. This chain uses TRBV6-4 with TRBJ2-1; TRBD2 matches 8 bases. Trimming at V came to 4 bases and at J to 7 bases, leaving 6 bases not matched to a gene. The CDR3 runs 14 residues. From germline, CDR1 is MRHNA and CDR2 SNTAGT.